What follows is one TCR beta chain and its context. Its antigen is unknown. Generated by immunoSEQ multiplex PCR, the TCRdb table keeps only in-frame clones and is missing some. The sample yields some 65,000 clones, about 70% seen once. This record belongs to a study of PD-1 blockade in classical Hodgkin lymphoma. In the study overall: Nivolumab 3 mg/kg was given intravenously every 2 weeks. Study results and caveats: Lower baseline TCR diversity was reported for newly diagnosed patients than for healthy donors. Diversity in CD4+ TCRs, unlike that measured in CD8+ TCRs, had risen significantly by C4D1. Diversity similar to that of newly diagnosed patients was seen at baseline in complete responders.

Germline V gives CDR1 MRHNA, CDR2 SNTAGT. The CDR3 is made up of 14 amino acids. V shed 6 bases and J 5 bases; nucleotides not matched to a gene: 7. Relapse was seen in all patients after autologous stem cell transplantation, and brentuximab vedotin exposure was variable. The material sequenced was peripheral blood mononuclear cells (PBMCs), taken before the second cycle of nivolumab. The chain links TRBV6-4 to TRBJ2-1; 7 bases map to TRBD2. The origin of this receptor is a human donor with classical Hodgkin lymphoma. Here the CDR3 reads CASSLSGTDNEQFF. Here the CDR3 DNA reads TGTGCCAGCAGCCTAAGCGGGACCGACAATGAGCAGTTCTTC.